These 24 T cell receptor beta chains share one sample of origin, sequenced in a study of shared clonotypes between healthy human individuals. Repertoires were generated with immunoSEQ multiplex PCR, while TCRdb's copy carries only in-frame clones and drops some. The sample records 2 million to 2.5 million clones, approximately 95% being singletons. The source material was naive CD4+ T cells sorted from blood. Indicated subset: CD45RA+ positively selected. Every receptor here comes from a man between 18 and 35 years old in good health.

The genes are TRBV10-3 and TRBJ2-3; the D gene is possibly TRBD1 (6 bases). The ends were cut back, 10 bases at V and 2 bases at J, with 16 bases in the middle. The CDR3 is 14 amino acids. CDR1 is ENHRY, CDR2 SYGVKD, per germline. The CDR3 DNA reads TGTGCCACTGAATCAGGGGCCTTCACAGATACGCAGTATTTT. It codes for CATESGAFTDTQYF.

The CDR3 nucleotides read TGTGCCAGCAGTGGGACAGGGCCGACGTACCAAGAGACCCAGTACTTC. It is translated as CASSGTGPTYQETQYF. The V gene is TRBV27, the J gene TRBJ2-5; 9 nucleotides align to TRBD1. This CDR3 contains 16 residues. The V and J ends lost 5 bases and 0 bases, in that order; junction bases with no gene match: 7. Germline V gene data show CDR1 as MNHEY and CDR2 as SMNVEV (reference sequence).

The chain links TRBV6-1 to TRBJ1-4, with unresolved D. V was shortened by 1 base and J by 8 bases, with 5 bases between the two germline ends. CDR1 and CDR2 from the germline V gene are MNHNS and SASEGT. There are 12 residues in the CDR3. The CDR3 DNA follows: TGTGCCAGCAGTGAAGAGAGAGAAAAACTGTTTTTT. This gives the protein CASSEEREKLFF.

The chain joins TRBV7-2 to TRBJ2-3; 7 bases line up with TRBD2. CDR3 size: 16 residues. Trimming took 5 bases from V and 4 from J; bases not matched to a gene: 12. In germline, CDR1 is SGHTA, CDR2 FQGNSA. The CDR3 region is CASSHQPGGGADTQYF. As DNA, the CDR3 is TGTGCCAGCAGCCACCAGCCGGGAGGAGGGGCAGATACGCAGTATTTT. The whole variable domain, filled in from reference TRBV7-2 and TRBJ2-3, reads GAGVSQSPSNKVTEKGKDVELRCDPISGHTALYWYRQSLGQGLEFLIYFQGNSAPDKSGLPSDRFSAERTGGSVSTLTIQRTQQEDSAVYLCASSHQPGGGADTQYFGPGTRLTVL.

This chain uses TRBV10-3 with TRBJ1-2, with a tentative D call TRBD1 (5 bases). Looked up from germline, CDR1 is ENHRY and CDR2 is SYGVKD. The CDR3 extends over 13 amino acids. With 10 bases removed from V and 6 bases from J, the gap between germline ends came to 18 bases. CDR3 in amino acids: CATSTGGSDGYTF. The CDR3 region has the DNA TGTGCCACTTCGACGGGGGGATCGGATGGCTACACCTTC.

The rearrangement joins TRBV30 to TRBJ2-3, with 8 bases matching TRBD2. The V gene end was trimmed by 4 bases and the J gene end by 8 bases; junction bases not matched to a gene: 8. CDR1 is GTSNPN and CDR2 is SVGIG in the germline V gene (reference sequence). The CDR3 extends over 13 amino acids. CDR3 sequence: CAWTSGSHGTQYF. For the CDR3, the DNA is TGTGCCTGGACGAGCGGGAGTCATGGTACGCAGTATTTT.

This clone appeared a single time. V usage is TRBV11-3 and J usage is TRBJ2-1; 11 bases are a match to TRBD1. CDR3 size: 14 residues. Germline assignment: CDR1 SGHNT and CDR2 YENEEA. Losses at the gene ends were 4 bases for V and 9 bases for J; bases not matched to a gene: 5. The CDR3 DNA reads TGTGCCAGCAGCTCGGGACAGGGGGTTCGTGAGCAGTTCTTC. This sequence encodes CASSSGQGVREQFF. Supplemented by reference TRBV11-3 and TRBJ2-1, the full variable domain reads EAGVVQSPRYKIIEKKQPVAFWCNPISGHNTLYWYLQNLGQGPELLIRYENEEAVDDSQLPKDRFSAERLKGVDSTLKIQPAELGDSAVYLCASSSGQGVREQFFGPGTRLTVL.

This sequence joins TRBV18 and TRBJ2-7; 11 bases fit TRBD1. This CDR3 spans 12 amino acids. Germline values: CDR1 KGHSH, CDR2 LQKENI. V shed 9 bases, J shed 4 bases, and the junction held 2 bases outside the gene matches. CDR3 sequence reads: CASGQGAYEQYF. CDR3 bases: TGTGCCAGTGGACAGGGGGCTTACGAGCAGTACTTC.

The rearrangement links TRBV7-9 to TRBJ2-4; 7 bases line up with TRBD2. Germline V gene sequence: CDR1 SEHNR, CDR2 FQNEAQ (reference sequence). V dropped 1 base and J dropped 11; count of bases not matched to a gene: 11. The CDR3 contains 15 residues. The CDR3 protein is CASSLGTGGGRVQYF. Written as DNA, the CDR3 is TGTGCCAGCAGCTTAGGGACGGGAGGAGGACGGGTTCAGTACTTC.

The chain recombines TRBV5-5 with TRBJ2-2; D is possibly TRBD2 (6 bases). This CDR3 contains 18 residues. V was cut by 4 bases and J by 2 bases, with 21 bases left in between. In germline, CDR1 is SGHKS, CDR2 YYEKEE (reference sequence). CDR3 DNA sequence: TGTGCCAGCAGCACGGGACTCCAAGGGACTCTTAACACCGGGGAGCTGTTTTTT. This gives the protein CASSTGLQGTLNTGELFF.

In its sample, this clone was seen once. This sequence joins TRBV6-1 and TRBJ1-5; D perhaps matches TRBD1 (5 bases). This CDR3 is built from 16 residues. V dropped 2 bases and J dropped 0 bases, with 11 bases sitting between them. From germline, CDR1 is MNHNS and CDR2 SASEGT. In DNA form, the CDR3 reads TGTGCCAGCAGTGAAAACCCAGGGAATAGCAATCAGCCCCAGCATTTT. Amino acids: CASSENPGNSNQPQHF.

The chain recombines TRBV6-5 with TRBJ1-5; 7 nucleotides align to TRBD1. CDR1 MNHEY and CDR2 SVGAGI come from the germline V gene. V lost 10 bases to trimming and J lost 6 bases; unmatched junction nucleotides: 9. The CDR3 consists of 13 residues. The CDR3 sequence is CATRRDRVQPQHF. The CDR3 DNA reads as TGTGCCACTCGCCGGGACAGAGTTCAGCCCCAGCATTTT.

This clone was seen once. The chain links TRBV2 to TRBJ1-5, with D possibly TRBD1 on 5 matching bases. CDR1 SNHLY and CDR2 FYNNEI come from the germline V gene. V was pared by 5 bases and J by 0 bases, with 14 bases between. CDR3 length: 16 amino acids. The CDR3 bases are TGTGCCAGCAGTATTGAGGGGAGTTATAGCAATCAGCCCCAGCATTTT. Translating gives CASSIEGSYSNQPQHF.

This clone was recorded only once. J is TRBJ1-2 and V is TRBV7-2; D is unresolved. Trimming removed 5 bases at V and 0 bases at J, with 16 bases between. Per germline, CDR1 SGHTA and CDR2 FQGNSA. CDR3 size: 16 residues. CDR3 sequence reads: CASSLEVLTANYGYTF. CDR3 coding DNA: TGTGCCAGCAGCCTCGAGGTTCTGACGGCTAACTATGGCTACACCTTC.

The chain has TRBV7-3 and TRBJ1-5; TRBD1 is a possible D gene (6 bases). Trimming pared 10 bases from V and 2 bases from J, leaving 18 bases between. In germline, CDR1 is SGHTA, CDR2 FQGTGA. This CDR3 has 15 residues. CDR3 sequence (DNA): TGTGCCAACCCGGGGCCCCGACAGGGCAATCAGCCCCAGCATTTT. Encoded protein: CANPGPRQGNQPQHF.

The rearrangement uses TRBV5-4 and TRBJ2-5; TRBD2 might be the D (6 bases). Germline assignment: CDR1 SGHNT and CDR2 YYREEE (reference sequence). The ends were cut back, 4 bases at V and 4 bases at J, with 17 bases in the middle. CDR3 length: 15 residues. The CDR3 DNA is TGTGCCAGCAGCCCTTGGCGGGGAGGAGGAGAGACCCAGTACTTC. As protein: CASSPWRGGGETQYF.

This clone was seen a single time. V and J are TRBV30 and TRBJ1-6, with a tentative D call TRBD1 (5 bases). The CDR3 spans 16 residues. Germline-derived CDR1 and CDR2 are GTSNPN and SVGIG (reference sequence). V dropped 5 bases and J dropped 3 bases, with 17 bases sitting between them. CDR3 sequence: CAWGQDSEYYNSPLHF. The CDR3 DNA reads as TGTGCCTGGGGGCAAGACAGCGAGTACTATAATTCACCCCTCCACTTT. Drawing the rest from reference TRBV30 and TRBJ1-6, the complete variable domain is SQTIHQWPATLVQPVGSPLSLECTVEGTSNPNLYWYRQAAGRGLQLLFYSVGIGQISSEVPQNLSASRPQDRQFILSSKKLLLSDSGFYLCAWGQDSEYYNSPLHFGNGTRLTVT.

The rearrangement uses TRBV27 and TRBJ1-2; the D gene is possibly TRBD1 (5 bases). The germline gives CDR1 MNHEY, CDR2 SMNVEV (reference sequence). The length of the CDR3 is 16 residues. Trimming left V 4 bases short and J 7 bases short, with 22 bases between. Here the CDR3 reads CASSSYLYAGTGGYTF. The CDR3 DNA follows: TGTGCCAGCAGTTCCTATCTATACGCCGGGACGGGTGGCTACACCTTC.

The table lists this clone with a count of one. The V and J genes are TRBV9 and TRBJ2-3, with 7 bases lining up with TRBD2. CDR1 is SGDLS and CDR2 is YYNGEE in the germline V gene. This CDR3 region has 18 residues. The junction had 10 bases not matched to a gene; V was cut back by 0 bases and J by 0 bases. Here the CDR3 DNA reads TGTGCCAGCAGCGTAGCAAGTGGCCTAGCGGCTAGCACAGATACGCAGTATTTT. It yields the protein CASSVASGLAASTDTQYF.

The CDR3 nucleotides read TGTGCCAGCAGCTCCTGGGACACGGCCCAAGGCACAGACAATGAGCAGTTCTTC. It is translated as CASSSWDTAQGTDNEQFF. The chain couples TRBV7-6 to TRBJ2-1; D may be TRBD1 (6 bases). Germline CDR1 reads SGHVS; CDR2 reads FNYEAQ. Trimming shortened V by 4 bases and J by 5 bases, and 24 bases separated the two germline ends. This CDR3 has 18 residues. The full variable domain, completed using reference TRBV7-6 and TRBJ2-1, is GAGVSQSPRYKVTKRGQDVALRCDPISGHVSLYWYRQALGQGPEFLTYFNYEAQQDKSGLPNDRFSAERPEGSISTLTIQRTEQRDSAMYRCASSSWDTAQGTDNEQFFGPGTRLTVL.

The chain joins TRBV29-1 to TRBJ2-4; D gene unclear. Germline V CDR1 and CDR2: SQVTM, ANQGSEA. Between the trimmed V and J ends, which lost 3 bases and 0 bases, there was a span of 12 bases. This CDR3 is built from 15 residues. The CDR3 DNA is TGCAGCGTTGATTCGGAGAGCCTAGCCAAAAACATTCAGTACTTC. It is translated as CSVDSESLAKNIQYF.

As to this clone: The sample has other DNA sequences that encode this CDR3 too. The J gene is TRBJ1-4, the V gene TRBV9; 8 bases align to TRBD1. The CDR3 spans 15 residues. With V trimmed by 3 bases and J by 2 bases, 3 bases remained unmatched. Germline V lookup: CDR1 SGDLS, CDR2 YYNGEE. The CDR3 reads CASSARTGTNEKLFF. CDR3 bases: TGTGCCAGCAGCGCACGGACAGGGACTAATGAAAAACTGTTTTTT.

The gene calls are TRBV10-3 and TRBJ2-2; D possibly corresponds to TRBD2 (5 bases). This CDR3 has 14 amino acids. The V gene lost 5 bases and the J gene lost 7 bases, with 14 bases spanning the gap. From germline, CDR1 is ENHRY and CDR2 SYGVKD. The chain's CDR3 is CAISREGVIGELFF. DNA of the CDR3: TGTGCCATCAGTCGCGAGGGAGTCATCGGGGAGCTGTTTTTT.

This chain links TRBV6-5 with TRBJ1-2; no clear D gene. V shed 6 bases and J shed 8 bases, with 13 bases lying between them. From germline, CDR1 is MNHEY and CDR2 SVGAGI. This CDR3 spans 12 amino acids. The DNA for the CDR3 is TGTGCCAGCAGCAGCCTCTCGGGCGGCTACACCTTC. This sequence encodes CASSSLSGGYTF.